These 2 T cell receptor gamma chains came from one sample sequenced in a study of Vδ1+ human thymocytes. The study's findings and limits: In the thymus, TRG and TRD repertoires looked highly polyclonal with Gaussian CDR3 lengths.

Extracted RNA was reverse transcribed into cDNA. CDR3 amplicons came from multiplex PCR with pooled V-gene forward and constant-region reverse primers. TCRdb fed the multiplex PCR reads to CATT. The sample shows more than 35,000 gamma-chain clones, over 20% of them seen only once. These receptors are not linked to any known antigen. The material sequenced was Vdelta1+ gamma-delta thymocytes from the thymus. Subset defined: FACS-sorted CD3+ TCRalphabeta- TCRVdelta1+ TCRVdelta2- thymocytes. The receptors shown here come from a girl in the first two years of life who had congenital heart surgery.

The chain is built from TRGV4 and TRGJ1 or TRGJ2. V was pared by 0 bases and J by 8 bases, with 4 bases of the junction left unmatched. Per the germline V gene, CDR1 is EGSTGY and CDR2 is YDSYTSSV. This CDR3 has 12 residues. CDR3 protein: CATWDGWNKKLF. The CDR3 bases are TGTGCCACCTGGGATGGGTGGAATAAGAAACTCTTT.

The sample holds a few counts of this clone. The V gene is TRGV8, the J gene TRGJ1 or TRGJ2. This CDR3 contains 11 residues. Unmatched junction bases numbered 7, after V lost 3 bases and J lost 11 bases. Per the germline V gene, CDR1 is VENAVY and CDR2 is YDSYNSRV. Written as DNA, the CDR3 is TGTGCCACCTGGGATCGGGATGAGAAACTCTTT. This encodes CATWDRDEKLF.